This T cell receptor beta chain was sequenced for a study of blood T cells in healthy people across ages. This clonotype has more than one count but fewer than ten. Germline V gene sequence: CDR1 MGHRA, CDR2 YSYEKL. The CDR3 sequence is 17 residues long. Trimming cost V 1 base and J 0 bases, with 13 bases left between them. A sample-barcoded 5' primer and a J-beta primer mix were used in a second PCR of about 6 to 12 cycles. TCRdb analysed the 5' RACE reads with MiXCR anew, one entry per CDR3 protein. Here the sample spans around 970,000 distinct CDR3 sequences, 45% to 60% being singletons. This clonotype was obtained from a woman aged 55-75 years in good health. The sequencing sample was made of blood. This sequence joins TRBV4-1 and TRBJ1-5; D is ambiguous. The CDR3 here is CASSQVPGTNSNQPQHF. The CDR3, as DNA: TGCGCCAGCAGCCAAGTACCGGGTACGAATAGCAATCAGCCCCAGCATTTT.